This entry lists 13 T cell receptor beta chains sequenced from one sample in a study of spatial heterogeneity in lung cancer. The time point denotes: sample taken at primary tumor resection. TCRdb re-called the 5' RACE reads through MiXCR, storing one row per CDR3 protein. The sample has about 4,000 distinct CDR3 sequences; 8.8% are singletons. The sample here was normal lung tissue next to the tumor, taken at surgery. Receptor source: a female donor with early-stage non-small cell lung cancer.

This clonotype was observed a handful of times. Compared with germline, one end of the junction differs, possibly owing to a read error. This sequence joins TRBV12-3 or TRBV12-4 and TRBJ2-3; D is tentatively TRBD1 or TRBD2 (5 bases each). The CDR3 totals 14 residues. The CDR3 reads CASSLEGTRFSPDF. In DNA, the CDR3 is TGTGCCAGCAGTTTAGAGGGGACCCGTTTCTCCCCGGATTTT.

This sequence joins TRBV7-9 and TRBJ1-4; 9 bases match TRBD1. Germline assignment: CDR1 SEHNR and CDR2 FQNEAQ (reference sequence). The CDR3 consists of 15 residues. The trim removed 4 bases at V and 4 bases at J, leaving 4 bases unmatched. CDR3 in DNA: TGTGCCAGCAGCTCCGGGACAGGGAATAATGAAAAACTGTTTTTT. Its protein is CASSSGTGNNEKLFF.

By share, this clonotype ranks as medium-sized. This rearrangement joins TRBV18 to TRBJ2-7; D is unclear. Trimming stripped 0 bases from V and 3 bases from J, with 15 bases between. This CDR3 has 16 residues. The V gene's germline CDR1 is KGHSH and CDR2 LQKENI. The CDR3 is CASSPPRAFSFYEQYF. The CDR3 DNA reads as TGTGCCAGCTCACCACCGAGAGCGTTTTCTTTCTACGAGCAGTACTTC.

This clonotype was seen a handful of times. CDR3 nucleotide sequence: TGCAGTGCTAGAGTTTACACAGGGACATCACTCTCCTATAATTCACCCCTCCACTTT. Its protein product is CSARVYTGTSLSYNSPLHF. The chain has TRBV20-1 and TRBJ1-6; TRBD1 might be the D (6 bases). The CDR3 has 19 residues. Germline V gene data show CDR1 as DFQATT and CDR2 as SNEGSKA (reference sequence). V was clipped by 1 base and J by 0 bases, with 19 bases between them.

This clonotype is medium-sized within its sample. The CDR3 DNA reads as TGTGCCAGCAGTAAAGGACAATACACAGATACGCAGTATTTT. Encoded protein: CASSKGQYTDTQYF. This sequence joins TRBV6-5 and TRBJ2-3, with D possibly matching TRBD1 (5 bases). This CDR3 has 14 amino acids. The V end lost 5 bases, the J end lost 2 bases, and 11 bases lay between the germline ends. Germline V gene sequence: CDR1 MNHEY, CDR2 SVGAGI.

As regards this clonotype: A much larger clone sits a single nucleotide away, making a read error possible. V gene TRBV6-2 or TRBV6-3 combines with J gene TRBJ1-2; 10 positions match TRBD1. The CDR3 is 18 amino acids. The germline V gene encodes CDR1 MNHEY and CDR2 SVGEGT. The CDR3 reads CASSYQRDRGPSNYGCTF. DNA for the CDR3: TGTGCCAGCAGTTACCAGCGGGACAGGGGCCCTTCTAACTATGGCTGCACCTTC.

This clonotype is deemed medium-sized. The CDR3 nucleotides read TGTGCCAGCAGCTTGCTCAGGACCGGCACCGGGGAGCTGTTTTTT. Its translation: CASSLLRTGTGELFF. This sequence joins TRBV5-6 and TRBJ2-2; D is uncertain. CDR1 and CDR2 (germline): SGHDT, YYEEEE. V was trimmed by 1 base and J by 4 bases, leaving 11 bases between them. The CDR3 loop spans 15 amino acids.

This clonotype was counted between two and nine times. The CDR3 region has the DNA TGTGCCAGCAGAGCTCAGGGGGATACGCAGTATTTT. Amino acid sequence: CASRAQGDTQYF. The chain has TRBV7-9 and TRBJ2-3; weak D call: TRBD1 (6 bases). V was pared by 6 bases and J by 6 bases, with 10 bases between. The CDR3 consists of 12 residues. Germline assignment: CDR1 SEHNR and CDR2 FQNEAQ (reference sequence).

This clonotype occurred many times. The CDR3 here is CAISESSETQYF. CDR3 nucleotides: TGTGCCATCAGTGAGTCGAGTGAGACCCAGTACTTC. The chain uses TRBV10-3 and TRBJ2-5; D is ambiguous. Trimming removed 0 bases at V and 5 bases at J, with 4 bases between. The length of the CDR3 is 12 residues. The germline V gene has CDR1 ENHRY and CDR2 SYGVKD.

This clonotype is labeled medium-sized. The chain has TRBV7-3 and TRBJ2-3; tentatively, D is TRBD1 or TRBD2 (5 bases each). Trimming shortened V by 6 bases and J by 6 bases, and 22 bases separated the two germline ends. CDR1 and CDR2 from the germline V gene are SGHTA and FQGTGA. The CDR3 is made up of 16 amino acids. CDR3 coding DNA: TGTGCCAGCAGTTCAATTGGGGGTGGGGCAGCGGATACGCAGTATTTT. Translated: CASSSIGGGAADTQYF.

This clonotype is large in the sample. This chain joins TRBV5-1 and TRBJ2-5; 7 bases agree with TRBD1. Germline CDR1 reads SGHRS; CDR2 reads YFSETQ. V trimming: 5 bases; J trimming: 3 bases; junction bases outside the gene matches: 13. CDR3 size: 16 residues. The CDR3 region is CASSFVGTDREETQYF. The CDR3 DNA is TGCGCCAGCAGTTTTGTTGGGACAGACAGGGAAGAGACCCAGTACTTC.

By share of the sample, this clonotype is medium-sized. The chain joins TRBV7-2 to TRBJ2-5; 8 bases are shared with TRBD2. J gave up 10 bases and V 1 base, and 8 bases lay outside the gene matches. CDR3 length equals 14 residues. Germline V gene lookup returns CDR1 SGHTA and CDR2 FQGNSA. CDR3 in DNA: TGTGCCAGCAGCTTAGACTCGGCTAGCGGGTACCAGTACTTC. This encodes CASSLDSASGYQYF. The entire variable domain, with the rest obtained from reference TRBV7-2 and TRBJ2-5, is as follows: GAGVSQSPSNKVTEKGKDVELRCDPISGHTALYWYRQSLGQGLEFLIYFQGNSAPDKSGLPSDRFSAERTGGSVSTLTIQRTQQEDSAVYLCASSLDSASGYQYFGPGTRLLVL.

There are a few counts of this clonotype. The chain links TRBV12-3 or TRBV12-4 to TRBJ2-4, with 8 bases fitting TRBD2. The CDR3 is made up of 15 amino acids. V lost 5 bases, J lost 8 bases, and 11 bases stayed unmatched. The CDR3 coding sequence is TGTGCCAGCAGTCCCCCGCGGGGGGTAGGGGACATTCAGTACTTC. This translates into CASSPPRGVGDIQYF.